Each of the 2 T cell receptor beta chains below was sequenced from the same sample in a study of T cells after yellow fever vaccination. TCRdb re-called the 5' RACE reads through MiXCR, storing one row per CDR3 protein. The sample has just under 600,000 distinct CDR3 sequences, approximately 15% seen once. The input for sequencing was PBMCs, taken on the day of the yellow fever booster vaccination. These receptors were taken from a man aged 30-40 years who received the YFV17D yellow fever vaccine.

This clonotype was observed a few times. The chain links TRBV3-1 to TRBJ2-1; the match to TRBD2 covers 7 bases. This CDR3 has 21 amino acids. CDR1 and CDR2 from the germline V gene are LGHDT and YNNKEL (reference sequence). V shed 2 bases, J shed 0 bases, and the junction held 19 bases outside the gene matches. CDR3 sequence reads: CASSQNGGGPDYPPSYNEQFF. CDR3 DNA: TGTGCCAGCAGCCAAAATGGCGGGGGTCCGGACTATCCTCCCTCCTACAATGAGCAGTTCTTC.

This clonotype was seen once. V is TRBV24-1 and J is TRBJ2-7; TRBD2 aligns across 8 bases. Germline CDR1 reads KGHDR; CDR2 reads SFDVKD. V was clipped by 9 bases and J by 4 bases; unmatched bases: 10. This CDR3 has 14 amino acids. The DNA for the CDR3 is TGTGCCACCGCTGCCGGGACTAGTTTTTACGAGCAGTACTTC. Amino acid sequence: CATAAGTSFYEQYF.